This T cell receptor beta chain comes out of a study of blood T cell repertoires in COVID-19 (dated by TCRdb to between 2020 and 2021). About the investigation overall: Samples covering the acute and convalescent phases of COVID-19 were provided by collaborators in the United States, Italy and Spain. The prospective study material was composed of cDNA or gDNA derived from T cells, B-cell-depleted T cells, or PBMCs. Deeply sampled blood TCRbeta repertoires from subjects exposed to, actively infected with, or recovered from COVID-19 were included in the dataset. The repertoires were released in a freely available public database meant as a resource for research on the immune response to SARS-CoV-2. Samples came from the ongoing ImmuneRACE study (first 160 participants) plus 1,254 subjects from 6 global collaborators. Sample metadata almost always included a de-identified subject ID, COVID-19 status, age in years and sex. Where available, HLA class I and class II types were obtained from metadata supplied by the sample provider rather than from assay-based typing.

Worth noting for this clone: The clone's antigen remains unknown. The sample holds no much larger clone one base away, and base qualities are not on file.

TCRbeta CDR3 regions were amplified from genomic DNA by means of the immunoSEQ Assay, a bias-controlled multiplex PCR. The authors processed their data as follows. Within the assay, amplification of reference gene primers was used to estimate how many nucleated cells each sample contained. To quantify the absolute abundance of each unique TCRbeta CDR3 rearrangement, sequence reads were collapsed and filtered. For each sample, productive Simpson clonality was calculated as the square root of Simpson's diversity index over productive rearrangements. TCRdb holds this immuneACCESS table with in-frame rearrangements only. Some clones are missing; in checked studies, unresolved V genes explain under half, and the rest has no known cause. That table gives V, J and clone size, and the DNA gave D and trimming. The table for this sample lists about 260,000 clones; approximately 89% of them were counted only once. Approximately 9.8% of the sample is held by the ten biggest clonotypes.

General conclusions and limits of the study: The quantity of clinical and demographic metadata differed by source and by participant and was supplied without curation.

CDR1 and CDR2 are read off the germline V gene as SGHVS and FNYEAQ. Germline trimming: 4 bases from V, 2 bases from J; junction bases outside gene matches: 9. CDR3 length: 16 amino acids, cysteine to phenylalanine. The retained sequence is limited to the CDR3, 48 bases, with the frame set at the first base. Samples from volunteer blood donors who had recovered from COVID-19 were contributed by a second Seattle source. Whole blood was collected in K2EDTA tubes by collaborating institutions according to the institutions' own protocols. Collaborator samples were shipped for TCRbeta analysis as frozen whole blood, isolated PBMCs, or DNA extracted from either sample type.

Sequencing was done on a sample of peripheral blood. The sequence was collected from a man in his forties or fifties who had recovered from COVID-19. The rearrangement joined TRBV7-6 to TRBJ2-7, with 9 bases in between that match TRBD2. At the DNA level, the sequence is TGTGCCAGCAGCTCAAGCGGGGGGCCGATCCCCTACGAGCAGTACTTC. It is translated as CASSSSGGPIPYEQYF.